The 4 T cell receptor beta chains in this list originate from one sample, sequenced in a study of molecular identifiers for immune sequencing clone quantification. TCRdb analysed the PCR reads with MiXCR anew, one entry per CDR3 protein. The sample records about 640,000 distinct CDR3 sequences, about 20% being singletons. Material for sequencing was naive CD8+ T cells from blood, with Jurkat cell RNA spiked in. Subset described: FACS-sorted CD8+CD4-CCR7+CD45RA+ naive T cells. The receptor source for this set is a human donor in good health. Some libraries in this study had Jurkat cell RNA spiked in.

J is TRBJ1-1 and V is TRBV7-8; D gene ambiguous. Germline assignment: CDR1 SGHVS and CDR2 FQNEAQ. This CDR3 comprises 13 residues. The ends were cut back, 2 bases at V and 6 bases at J, with 10 bases in the middle. CDR3 coding DNA: TGTGCCAGCAGCTTAAATAGCCCCGCTGAAGCTTTCTTT. Encoded protein: CASSLNSPAEAFF.

About this clonotype itself: Just one base apart from a much larger clone, this may be a read error. This is likely a read error, given that the CDR3 carries no conserved phenylalanine or tryptophan at its end. The chain links TRBV4-3 to TRBJ2-2; the D gene is possibly TRBD2 (5 bases). The CDR3 has 15 amino acids. CDR1 is LGHNA and CDR2 is YSLEER in the germline V gene. V lost 0 bases and J 5 bases, leaving 10 bases between the germline ends. The CDR3 region is CASSQDGERTGELFC. In nucleotides, the CDR3 is TGCGCCAGCAGCCAAGATGGAGAGCGGACCGGGGAGCTGTTTTGT.

This clonotype was counted many times. The chain couples TRBV9 to TRBJ1-1; TRBD1 matches at 9 bases. This CDR3 has 14 residues. Unmatched junction bases numbered 6, after V lost 3 bases and J lost 6 bases. The germline V gene encodes CDR1 SGDLS and CDR2 YYNGEE. The CDR3, as DNA: TGTGCCAGCAGCGCGGGACAGGGAGGTCCTGAAGCTTTCTTT. Its translation is CASSAGQGGPEAFF. The full variable domain, completed using reference TRBV9 and TRBJ1-1, is DSGVTQTPKHLITATGQRVTLRCSPRSGDLSVYWYQQSLDQGLQFLIQYYNGEERAKGNILERFSAQQFPDLHSELNLSSLELGDSALYFCASSAGQGGPEAFFGQGTRLTVV.

As for this clonotype: It may be a read error: a sequence one base away is much more abundant. The V gene is TRBV7-9, the J gene TRBJ2-1; 9 bases agree with TRBD2. Germline V gene data show CDR1 as SEHNR and CDR2 as FQNEAQ (reference sequence). This CDR3 contains 14 residues. CDR3 nucleotides: TGTGCCAGCAGCACCGTAGCGGGAGATGATGAGCGGTTCTTC. Amino acid sequence: CASSTVAGDDERFF.